A single sample gave rise to the 12 T cell receptor beta chains below, sequenced in a study of OX40 agonist ivuxolimab in advanced cancers. This table comes from immunoSEQ multiplex PCR, and its TCRdb copy is limited to in-frame clones, with some not included. The table records more than 85,000 clones, around 90% of them present only once. The sample in question was CD4+ or CD8+ T cells sorted from blood, obtained in a trial of the OX40 agonist ivuxolimab. The receptors originated from an adult with an advanced solid tumor such as melanoma, head and neck, liver or kidney cancer.

The V gene is TRBV11-3, the J gene TRBJ1-2; 7 bases are a match to TRBD1. Germline V gene data show CDR1 as SGHNT and CDR2 as YENEEA. The CDR3 has 15 residues. V shed 2 bases and J 4 bases; nucleotides not matched to a gene: 7. The CDR3 is CASSLRQGPSYGYTF. CDR3 DNA: TGTGCCAGCAGCTTACGACAGGGACCCTCCTATGGCTACACCTTC.

This clone has only a few counts. This chain links TRBV27 with TRBJ2-3; 8 bases are shared with TRBD1. Germline assignment: CDR1 MNHEY and CDR2 SMNVEV (reference sequence). There are 18 residues in the CDR3. The J segment lost 2 bases and the V segment lost 1 base, leaving 11 bases of the junction unmatched. The CDR3 nucleotides are TGTGCCAGCAGTTTATGGGCCGGACAGGGCGGGGCCACAGATACGCAGTATTTT. This translates into CASSLWAGQGGATDTQYF.

CDR3 sequence reads: CASSQDRGSSYEQYF. In DNA form, the CDR3 reads TGCGCCAGCAGCCAAGATCGCGGAAGCTCCTACGAGCAGTACTTC. The chain carries TRBV4-3 and TRBJ2-7; no definite D call. V gave up 0 bases and J gave up 0 bases, with 9 bases separating them. Germline lookup yields CDR1 LGHNA and CDR2 YSLEER. This CDR3 is 15 amino acids long.

The chain employs TRBV7-2 and TRBJ2-5; 11 nucleotides agree with TRBD2. Per the germline V gene, CDR1 is SGHTA and CDR2 is FQGNSA. The CDR3 spans 19 residues. The ends lost 1 base at V and 7 bases at J; junction bases unmatched: 17. Here the CDR3 DNA reads TGTGCCAGCAGCTTAGGAACTAGCGGGAGTTCGGGCCCGCTGTCGACCCAGTACTTC. Amino acid sequence: CASSLGTSGSSGPLSTQYF.

V gene TRBV6-1 combines with J gene TRBJ2-5; D unclear. Germline V gives CDR1 MNHNS, CDR2 SASEGT. This CDR3 region has 11 residues. Trimming cost V 6 bases and J 1 base, with 3 bases left between them. DNA of the CDR3: TGTGCCAGCAGACCCCAAGAGACCCAGTACTTC. Its protein product is CASRPQETQYF.

The chain combines TRBV14 with TRBJ2-7, with D uncertain. Germline CDR1 is SGHDN and CDR2 is FVKESK. The CDR3 is 13 residues long. V lost 3 bases, J lost 2 bases, and 8 bases lay in between. The CDR3 loop is CASSQSVAYEQYF. The CDR3, as DNA: TGTGCCAGCAGCCAGTCAGTGGCCTACGAGCAGTACTTC.

The chain combines TRBV30 with TRBJ1-4; TRBD1 is a possible D gene (6 bases). The V and J ends lost 0 bases and 5 bases respectively, with 22 bases between them. The CDR3 is made up of 18 amino acids. Germline lookup yields CDR1 GTSNPN and CDR2 SVGIG (reference sequence). The CDR3 region is CAWSVPGAIGAYNEKLFF. The DNA for the CDR3 is TGTGCCTGGAGTGTACCAGGGGCGATTGGGGCCTACAATGAAAAACTGTTTTTT.

In the case of this clone: At the DNA level, this CDR3 is encoded by other sequences in the same sample as well. J is TRBJ2-5 and V is TRBV30, with 7 bases identical to TRBD2. V gave up 1 base and J gave up 5 bases; unmatched junction bases: 1. The CDR3 loop spans 12 amino acids. From germline, CDR1 is GTSNPN and CDR2 SVGIG (reference sequence). The CDR3 loop reads CAWSGGGETQYF. DNA of the CDR3: TGTGCCTGGAGTGGGGGAGGGGAGACCCAGTACTTC. Full variable domain (rest looked up from reference TRBV30 and TRBJ2-5): SQTIHQWPATLVQPVGSPLSLECTVEGTSNPNLYWYRQAAGRGLQLLFYSVGIGQISSEVPQNLSASRPQDRQFILSSKKLLLSDSGFYLCAWSGGGETQYFGPGTRLLVL.

This CDR3 is CATSRGDPSANVLTF. In nucleotides, the CDR3 is TGTGCCACCAGCAGAGGGGACCCCTCGGCCAACGTCCTGACTTTC. This chain links TRBV15 with TRBJ2-6, with D perhaps assigned TRBD1 or TRBD2 (5 bases each). Germline CDR1 is LNHNV and CDR2 is YYDKDF (reference sequence). The CDR3 runs to 15 residues. V gave up 1 base and J gave up 6 bases, with 10 bases separating them.

Notes on this clone: No DNA is shown, since the ends of the CDR3 on it are uncertain; the CDR3 is the one TCRdb lists. The chain uses TRBV9 and TRBJ2-1; the table calls TRBD2, which could not be checked here. The CDR3 contains 13 residues when both ends are counted. Germline V lookup: CDR1 SGDLS, CDR2 YYNGEE. CDR3 region: CASSVAEGTSLFF.

The rearrangement links TRBV19 to TRBJ1-2; D is unclear. In germline, CDR1 is LNHDA, CDR2 SQIVND (reference sequence). V lost 3 bases to trimming and J lost 4 bases, with 6 bases between them. This CDR3 is built from 12 residues. The CDR3 coding sequence is TGTGCCAGTAGTATTGAGATCTATGGCTACACCTTC. The encoded protein is CASSIEIYGYTF.

This chain connects TRBV5-1 to TRBJ1-1; D is unclear. The V and J ends lost 4 bases and 2 bases respectively, with 12 bases between them. The CDR3 is 14 residues long. Germline V gene lookup returns CDR1 SGHRS and CDR2 YFSETQ. The CDR3 sequence is CASSLTQVNTEAFF. The DNA of the CDR3 is TGCGCCAGCAGCCTTACCCAGGTTAACACTGAAGCTTTCTTT.